A selection of T cell receptor beta chains follows, all from one sample in a study of T-cell reconstitution after alpha-beta-depleted transplantation in children. TCRdb re-called the PCR reads through MiXCR, storing one row per CDR3 protein. This table has roughly 500,000 distinct CDR3 sequences, about 33% appearing once. This material consisted of PBMCs from the stem cell graft donor, taken from the stem cell graft. These receptors originate from a human donor who donated a stem cell graft to a child with aplastic anemia. Both conserved end residues are part of each CDR3. The D gene is left open where the match is weak. A row's size may be missing; if present it is once, few, many or a size class.

v_gene	len	j_gene	abundance	d_gene	CDR3nt	CDR3aa
TRBV27	14	TRBJ2-3	once	-	TGTGCCAGCAGTATGTGGGGGTTCACAGATACGCAGTATTTT	CASSMWGFTDTQYF
TRBV19	14	TRBJ1-5	-	-	TGTGCCATAGGACGGCCCGATAGCAATCAGCCCCAGCATTTT	CAIGRPDSNQPQHF
TRBV20-1	13	TRBJ1-3	-	TRBD1	TGCAGTGCTAAGACAGGGGGAGGAAACACCATATATTTT	CSAKTGGGNTIYF
TRBV15	13	TRBJ2-5	-	-	TGTGCCACCAGCGGGGGACTCCAAGAGACCCAGTACTTC	CATSGGLQETQYF
TRBV29-1	12	TRBJ2-7	few	-	TGCAGCGTTGCACCGGCCACCGGGGAGCAGTACTTC	CSVAPATGEQYF
TRBV12-3/TRBV12-4	14	TRBJ1-5	few	TRBD1	TGTGCCAGCAGCTCTACAGGGGGCGGACAGCCCCAGCATTTT	CASSSTGGGQPQHF
TRBV12-3/TRBV12-4	15	TRBJ2-1	-	TRBD2	TGTGCCAGCAGAGAGGGACTAGCGTCCTACAATGAGCAGTTCTTC	CASREGLASYNEQFF
TRBV27	16	TRBJ2-2	-	-	TGTGCCAGCTCTTGGGAGGGGGGCGCGGTGACCGGGGAGCTGTTTTTT	CASSWEGGAVTGELFF
TRBV7-2	15	TRBJ2-7	few	TRBD2	TGTGCCAGCAGTCAAATCCTAGCGGGAGGTCCCGAGCAGTACTTC	CASSQILAGGPEQYF
TRBV7-9	17	TRBJ2-5	-	-	TGTGCCAGCAGCCCCCCTGCGCTTGGTCGGCGTGGAGAGACCCAGTACTTC	CASSPPALGRRGETQYF
TRBV7-3	15	TRBJ2-1	-	TRBD2	TGTGCCAGCAGCTTCACTAGCGGAGGCTACAATGAGCAGTTCTTC	CASSFTSGGYNEQFF
TRBV28	13	TRBJ2-1	few	-	TGTGCCAGCAGTTTTACCCTAGTCAATGAGCAGTTCTTC	CASSFTLVNEQFF
TRBV12-3/TRBV12-4	14	TRBJ2-5	-	TRBD1	TGTGCCAGCAGTCCGGATCAGGGGGTGGGGACCCAGTACTTC	CASSPDQGVGTQYF
TRBV11-3	14	TRBJ2-3	few	-	TGTGCCAGCAGCTTAGATTTAAAGGGAGATACGCAGTATTTT	CASSLDLKGDTQYF
TRBV6-2/TRBV6-3	16	TRBJ2-1	-	TRBD2	TGTGCCAGCACTCCCCCGGGACTAGCGGGATGGAATGAGCAGTTCTTC	CASTPPGLAGWNEQFF
TRBV29-1	12	TRBJ1-2	few	-	TGCAGCGTTCAGGGGACTACACATGGCTACACCTTC	CSVQGTTHGYTF
TRBV9	17	TRBJ2-3	-	-	TGTGCCAGCAGCGTAGAACTGGGGGCGGTTAGCACAGATACGCAGTATTTT	CASSVELGAVSTDTQYF
TRBV19	16	TRBJ1-3	-	-	TGTGCCAGTAGTATGATGACCACCGCTGCTGGAAACACCATATATTTT	CASSMMTTAAGNTIYF
TRBV6-5	13	TRBJ1-6	-	-	TGTGCCAGCAGTTACTGGAATAATTCACCCCTCCACTTT	CASSYWNNSPLHF
TRBV27	11	TRBJ1-5	-	-	TGTGCCAGCCAACCTCGGCAGCCCCAGCATTTT	CASQPRQPQHF
TRBV5-1	13	TRBJ2-1	-	-	TGCGCCAGCAGCCCCGGGACCTACCTTGAGCAGTTCTTC	CASSPGTYLEQFF
TRBV24-1	17	TRBJ2-1	few	TRBD1	TGTGCCACCAGTGATTCGCGGGGGACAGGGAAACCGGGACCGCAGTTCTTC	CATSDSRGTGKPGPQFF
TRBV6-2/TRBV6-3	19	TRBJ2-3	-	TRBD2	TGTGCCAGCAGTTACTCTTCGGCGGGAGGACAAGGTGGCACAGATACGCAGTATTTT	CASSYSSAGGQGGTDTQYF
TRBV24-1	15	TRBJ2-5	-	-	TGTGCCACCAGTGATTTGGGGGGGACCGAAGAGACCCAGTACTTC	CATSDLGGTEETQYF